This T cell receptor beta chain was obtained from a study of naive and memory T cell subsets. As to this clonotype: Its antigen is undetermined.

Study-wide points: From naive to CM, EM and EMRA, diversity decreased and Gini increased. Each distinct alpha or beta sequence counts as one clonotype.

V lost 3 bases to trimming and J lost 0 bases, with 11 bases between them. The germline V gene encodes CDR1 MNHEY and CDR2 SMNVEV (reference sequence). This CDR3 is built from 16 residues. Two oligonucleotides, mixed equimolar, formed the beta constant-region primer covering TRBC1 and TRBC2. Ligation attached a single-stranded oligonucleotide with a 12-nucleotide UMI and the SP2 primer to the cDNA 3' end. In TCRdb, the UMI-ligation and nested PCR reads were re-called with MiXCR into one record per CDR3 protein. The data contain 84,000 or so distinct CDR3 sequences, 7% to 7.5% of them singletons. The material sequenced was central memory CD4+ T cells from blood. The genes are TRBV27 and TRBJ1-4, with D unresolved. The sequence was collected from a human donor in good health. The CDR3 DNA is TGTGCCAGCAGTTTCCAGGCCGCCCCAACTAATGAAAAACTGTTTTTT. Its protein product is CASSFQAAPTNEKLFF.